A single sample gave rise to the 19 T cell receptor beta chains below, sequenced in a study of blood T cell repertoires in COVID-19. Clones were read by immunoSEQ multiplex PCR, and TCRdb kept only the in-frame ones, dropping some. The sample includes about 91,000 clones, about 80% of them seen just once. Sample: peripheral blood. The receptors here all came from a man aged 65 to 85 with acute or convalescent COVID-19.

This clone has a handful of counts. The chain is built from TRBV5-1 and TRBJ1-4; 8 positions agree with TRBD1. V was pared by 7 bases and J by 7 bases, with 9 bases of the junction left unmatched. Germline V gives CDR1 SGHRS, CDR2 YFSETQ. CDR3 length equals 14 residues. This CDR3 reads CASGTTGGREKLFF. The CDR3 DNA sequence: TGCGCCAGCGGGACCACAGGGGGTCGTGAAAAACTGTTTTTT.

The rearrangement uses TRBV27 and TRBJ2-3; D ambiguous. CDR3 size: 13 residues. Germline lookup yields CDR1 MNHEY and CDR2 SMNVEV (reference sequence). The ends were cut back, 4 bases at V and 6 bases at J, with 11 bases in the middle. CDR3 protein: CASSSLSVDTQYF. Here the CDR3 DNA reads TGTGCCAGCAGTTCCCTGTCGGTGGATACGCAGTATTTT.

This clone was observed once. This sequence joins TRBV28 and TRBJ2-1, with D perhaps TRBD2 (6 bases). Per the germline V gene, CDR1 is MDHEN and CDR2 is SYDVKM. V was cut by 1 base and J by 3 bases, with 10 bases left in between. The CDR3 extends over 15 amino acids. The CDR3 reads CASSLSAGIYNEQFF. The CDR3 DNA reads as TGTGCCAGCAGTTTATCCGCGGGAATCTACAATGAGCAGTTCTTC.

This chain uses TRBV4-1 with TRBJ1-5; 7 positions match TRBD1. CDR1 and CDR2 (germline): MGHRA, YSYEKL. Trimming cost V 2 bases and J 2 bases; bases outside gene matches: 6. This CDR3 spans 16 amino acids. CDR3 in DNA: TGCGCCAGCAGCCAAAGAACAGGGGAGGGCAATCAGCCCCAGCATTTT. Translated: CASSQRTGEGNQPQHF.

The CDR3: CASSDSLGDSPLHF. The CDR3 DNA reads TGTGCCAGCAGTGACTCACTCGGTGATTCACCCCTCCACTTT. This chain connects TRBV6-4 to TRBJ1-6; D not resolved. With 0 bases removed from V and 8 bases from J, the gap between germline ends came to 8 bases. The CDR3 loop spans 14 amino acids. Per the germline V gene, CDR1 is MRHNA and CDR2 is SNTAGT.

The V call is TRBV24-1, the J call TRBJ1-1; D is unclear. CDR1 and CDR2 (germline): KGHDR, SFDVKD. V was clipped by 2 bases and J by 1 base, with 4 bases between them. The CDR3 runs to 13 residues. In DNA form, the CDR3 reads TGTGCCACCAGTGATTACAAGAACACTGAAGCTTTCTTT. Protein: CATSDYKNTEAFF.

The chain recombines TRBV6-4 with TRBJ2-7; 9 bases align to TRBD2. From germline, CDR1 is MRHNA and CDR2 SNTAGT. The CDR3 contains 15 residues. Trimming removed 4 bases from V and 4 bases from J; junction bases left unmatched: 8. Written as DNA, the CDR3 is TGTGCCAGCAGTGTGGGTAGCGGGAGATCGTACGAGCAGTACTTC. Translation: CASSVGSGRSYEQYF.

The rearrangement joins TRBV9 to TRBJ2-5; TRBD2 agrees at 10 bases. V was clipped by 4 bases and J by 5 bases; unmatched bases: 8. The CDR3 extends over 15 amino acids. The V gene's germline CDR1 is SGDLS and CDR2 YYNGEE. This chain's CDR3 is CASSPRATSGETQYF. The CDR3 coding sequence is TGTGCCAGCAGCCCTCGAGCGACTAGCGGGGAGACCCAGTACTTC.

This chain uses TRBV13 with TRBJ1-3; TRBD1 matches at 8 bases. Germline CDR1 reads PRHDT; CDR2 reads FYEKMQ (reference sequence). Trimming took 5 bases from V and 2 from J; bases not matched to a gene: 11. The CDR3 contains 17 residues. CDR3 region: CASSTRTGSAAGNTIYF. CDR3 bases: TGTGCCAGCAGCACTAGGACAGGGAGTGCGGCTGGAAACACCATATATTTT. Full variable domain (rest looked up from reference TRBV13 and TRBJ1-3): AAGVIQSPRHLIKEKRETATLKCYPIPRHDTVYWYQQGPGQDPQFLISFYEKMQSDKGSIPDRFSAQQFSDYHSELNMSSLELGDSALYFCASSTRTGSAAGNTIYFGEGSWLTVV.

V gene TRBV28 combines with J gene TRBJ2-7; D call uncertain. V dropped 5 bases and J dropped 4 bases, with 6 bases sitting between them. Germline V gene data show CDR1 as MDHEN and CDR2 as SYDVKM. This CDR3 has 11 amino acids. As DNA, the CDR3 is TGTGCCAGCAGTATAAAATACGAGCAGTACTTC. Translated, it gives CASSIKYEQYF.

The CDR3 loop reads CASSQLGGYGYTF. The CDR3 DNA follows: TGCGCCAGCAGCCAGTTAGGGGGCTATGGCTACACCTTC. This sequence joins TRBV4-1 and TRBJ1-2; a weak D match, TRBD1 (6 bases). The V and J ends lost 3 bases and 4 bases respectively, with 9 bases between them. The CDR3 is 13 amino acids. Germline values: CDR1 MGHRA, CDR2 YSYEKL.

V usage is TRBV28 and J usage is TRBJ2-3; D is unclear. This CDR3 contains 12 residues. The V gene lost 6 bases and the J gene lost 5 bases, with 9 bases spanning the gap. Germline values: CDR1 MDHEN, CDR2 SYDVKM. CDR3 region: CASSRVVDTQYF. The CDR3 DNA reads TGTGCCAGCAGCCGAGTAGTAGATACGCAGTATTTT.

In this sample, this clone turned up many times. The J gene is TRBJ2-7, the V gene TRBV7-2; D might be TRBD1 (5 bases). The V end lost 7 bases, the J end lost 2 bases, and 12 bases lay between the germline ends. The CDR3 spans 13 residues. Germline V lookup: CDR1 SGHTA, CDR2 FQGNSA. The CDR3 DNA follows: TGTGCCAGCACTCAACAGGCCCCCTACGAGCAGTACTTC. Protein sequence: CASTQQAPYEQYF.

This clone was detected a few times. The V and J genes are TRBV4-2 and TRBJ1-1; D is unclear. V lost 4 bases to trimming and J lost 1 base, with 16 bases between them. Germline V gene data show CDR1 as LGHNA and CDR2 as YNFKEQ. CDR3 size: 16 residues. CDR3: CASSPSLIRSNTEAFF. CDR3 sequence (DNA): TGTGCCAGCAGCCCATCCCTAATCAGGTCGAACACTGAAGCTTTCTTT.

The chain combines TRBV6-5 with TRBJ2-7; 14 bases are shared with TRBD2. With 6 bases clipped from V and 3 bases from J, the junction kept 1 base outside the gene matches. The CDR3 totals 14 residues. Germline CDR1 reads MNHEY; CDR2 reads SVGAGI. The CDR3 bases are TGTGCCAGCAGGACTAGCGGGAGGGTCTACGAGCAGTACTTC. It is translated as CASRTSGRVYEQYF.

This chain connects TRBV24-1 to TRBJ2-7, with TRBD2 as a possible D gene (5 bases). Germline values: CDR1 KGHDR, CDR2 SFDVKD. V lost 3 bases and J lost 3, with 11 bases in between. The CDR3 runs 14 residues. The DNA of the CDR3 is TGTGCCACCAGTGATCCCGGGGTGGGCTACGAGCAGTACTTC. Translated: CATSDPGVGYEQYF.

The chain has TRBV2 and TRBJ1-2; D call uncertain. Germline V gives CDR1 SNHLY, CDR2 FYNNEI. Trimming pared 2 bases from V and 1 base from J, leaving 14 bases between. The CDR3 covers 16 residues. CDR3 loop: CASSERSTGLNYGYTF. For the CDR3, the DNA is TGTGCCAGCAGTGAACGGTCGACCGGACTTAACTATGGCTACACCTTC.

This clone showed up just a few times. The chain is built from TRBV18 and TRBJ1-5; 9 bases are shared with TRBD1. With 6 bases clipped from V and 5 bases from J, the junction kept 8 bases outside the gene matches. This CDR3 contains 15 residues. Germline assignment: CDR1 KGHSH and CDR2 LQKENI. This CDR3 reads CASSIQGTGYQPQHF. In nucleotides, the CDR3 is TGTGCCAGCTCTATCCAGGGGACAGGGTATCAGCCCCAGCATTTT.

V usage is TRBV6-4 and J usage is TRBJ2-5, with 7 bases matching TRBD2. The CDR3 runs to 15 residues. Germline V CDR1 and CDR2: MRHNA, SNTAGT. The V and J ends lost 1 base and 2 bases, in that order; junction bases with no gene match: 4. As DNA, the CDR3 is TGTGCCAGCAGTGACTACGCGGGAGAGCAAGAGACCCAGTACTTC. Protein: CASSDYAGEQETQYF.